This T cell receptor (beta chain) was observed in a study of neurological immune-mediated disorders. The sample holds many counts of this clonotype. The V end was cut by 1 base, the J end by 0 bases, with 6 bases between. CDR3 length: 14 amino acids. In germline, CDR1 is SNHLY, CDR2 FYNNEI. One entry per CDR3 protein results from TCRdb running MiXCR on the 5' RACE reads. Altogether tens of thousands of distinct CDR3 sequences are present, 13% being singletons, with the ten largest covering approximately 5.5%. Time point described: technical triplicate 1. The source is a female donor with HTLV-1-associated myelopathy (HAM/TSP). The chain recombines TRBV2 with TRBJ1-2, with no clear D. The sample was CD4+ T cells from blood. The CDR3 here is CASSEGGTNYGYTF. CDR3 DNA sequence: TGTGCCAGCAGTGAAGGGGGAACTAACTATGGCTACACCTTC.